This T cell receptor (beta chain) was documented in a study of cytotoxic CD8 clonotypes in ibrutinib-treated CLL. Study-wide background: After median 68 months, around 15 stayed in remission, around twelve progressed; responses 25 or so partial, 2 complete.

V dropped 2 bases and J dropped 6; count of bases not matched to a gene: 10. The V gene's germline CDR1 is GTSNPN and CDR2 SVGIG (reference sequence). CDR3 length: 15 residues. Points from the study as a whole: The study found public clonotypes uncommon, contracting or stable on treatment.

TCRdb's table, derived via immunoSEQ multiplex PCR, lists solely in-frame clones and lacks some. The table has 200,000 to 250,000 clones, about four fifths seen once. Remarks on this clone: The antigen is undetermined.

The chain combines TRBV30 with TRBJ2-7; TRBD1 matches at 10 bases. The receptor was isolated from a human donor with chronic lymphocytic leukemia. Sequencing used PBMCs, obtained after 12 months of ibrutinib treatment. CDR3 in DNA: TGTGCCTGGAGTCCCGGACCGGGACAGGGGTTCGAGCAGTACTTC. Translation: CAWSPGPGQGFEQYF.